Below are 30 T cell receptor beta chains sequenced from a single sample in a study of tumor and adjacent non-tumor tissue in lung cancer. RNA was extracted from bulk tissue without any cell sorting. TCRbeta libraries were built with three rounds of nested PCR, modified from ARM-PCR. TCRdb re-derived calls from the multiplex PCR reads in MiXCR, one entry per CDR3 protein. The sample consists of tens of thousands of distinct CDR3 sequences, about 61% of them appearing once. Material for sequencing was lung tumor tissue. The receptor source for this set is a middle-aged man with non-small cell lung cancer.

Points on this clonotype: This clone may be a read error of a much larger clone one base away. V and J are TRBV28 and TRBJ1-6; unclear D gene. Germline lookup yields CDR1 MDHEN and CDR2 SYDVKM. The CDR3 runs 15 residues. CDR3 protein: CSSTKTLRNNSPLHF. In nucleotides, the CDR3 is TGTTCCAGCACCAAAACGCTCAGAAACAATTCACCCCTCCACTTT.

In the case of this clonotype: At one end, the junction sequence differs from germline, possibly due to a read error. The gene calls are TRBV11-1 and TRBJ1-1; a possible D gene is TRBD1 (6 bases). Germline loops: CDR1 SGHAT, CDR2 FQDESV (reference sequence). The length of the CDR3 is 14 residues. The CDR3 loop is CASSLITGNTEALF. CDR3 nucleotides: TGTGCCAGCAGCCTAATAACAGGGAACACTGAAGCTTTATTT.

Details on this clonotype: One junction end disagrees with the germline gene, perhaps due to a read error. This chain connects TRBV6-6 to TRBJ2-1, with D unclear. CDR1 and CDR2 (germline): MNHNY, SVGAGI (reference sequence). This CDR3 contains 12 residues. CDR3 bases: TGTGCCAGCAGCCCTACTTACAATGACCAGTTCTTC. Its protein is CASSPTYNDQFF.

As to this clonotype: One end of the junction fails to match germline, which may point to a read error. The chain links TRBV10-3 to TRBJ2-7; no clear D gene. Germline V gene lookup returns CDR1 ENHRY and CDR2 SYGVKD. The CDR3 covers 16 residues. This CDR3 reads CVISESGVQTPYEQYF. The CDR3 coding sequence is TGTGTCATCAGTGAGTCAGGAGTGCAGACTCCCTACGAGCAGTACTTC.

Regarding this clonotype: One end of the junction varies from germline; a read error may be responsible. This sequence joins TRBV5-1 and TRBJ2-6, with D perhaps matching TRBD2 (6 bases). The CDR3 has 17 amino acids. Germline V gene sequence: CDR1 SGHRS, CDR2 YFSETQ. The CDR3 loop is CASSLERETSWANVLTF. The CDR3 region has the DNA TGCGCCAGCAGCTTGGAACGGGAGACGTCTTGGGCCAACGTCCTGACATTC. The whole variable domain, filled in from reference TRBV5-1 and TRBJ2-6, reads KAGVTQTPRYLIKTRGQQVTLSCSPISGHRSVSWYQQTPGQGLQFLFEYFSETQRNKGNFPGRFSGRQFSNSRSEMNVSTLELGDSALYLCASSLERETSWANVLTFGAGSRLTVL.

V usage is TRBV6-5 and J usage is TRBJ1-1; perhaps TRBD1 as D (5 bases). CDR1 is MNHEY and CDR2 is SVGAGI in the germline V gene. The CDR3 is 17 residues long. The CDR3 nucleotides read TGTGACAGTAGTTTCAAGCCCCCGGGACCGATGAACACTGAAGCTTTCTTT. Protein product: CDSSFKPPGPMNTEAFF.

Of note for this clonotype: With a much larger clone just one base away, this may be a read error. This sequence joins TRBV6-5 and TRBJ2-2, with 12 bases that match TRBD2. CDR3 length: 16 residues. Germline V lookup: CDR1 MNHEY, CDR2 SVGAGI. The DNA for the CDR3 is TGTGCCAGCAGAGCGAAGACTAGCGGGAGCACCGGGGAGCCGTTTTTT. Translation gives CASRAKTSGSTGEPFF.

This clonotype was seen a few times. One end of the junction varies from germline; a read error may be responsible. J is TRBJ2-3 and V is TRBV12-3 or TRBV12-4, with D unclear. The CDR3 extends over 13 amino acids. CDR3 DNA: TGTGCCAGCAGTTTAGCCCTTACAGATGCGCAGTATTTT. Protein sequence: CASSLALTDAQYF.

Turning to this clonotype: One end of the junction varies from germline; a read error may be responsible. The chain couples TRBV13 to TRBJ2-1, with D possibly being TRBD1 or TRBD2 (5 bases each). Germline values: CDR1 PRHDT, CDR2 FYEKMQ (reference sequence). CDR3 length: 15 amino acids. CDR3 region: CTSSLGGGSYNEQIF. CDR3 coding DNA: TGTACCAGCAGCTTAGGTGGGGGATCCTACAATGAGCAGATCTTC.

With respect to this clonotype: A much bigger clone sits one base away, suggesting this may be a read error. The V call is TRBV28, the J call TRBJ2-7; no clear D. Trimming cost V 7 bases and J 3 bases, with 16 bases left between them. CDR3 length: 14 amino acids. Germline V gene lookup returns CDR1 MDHEN and CDR2 SYDVKM. The CDR3 here is CASIRHDLGYEQYF. Here the CDR3 DNA reads TGTGCCAGCATTAGGCACGACCTGGGCTACGAGCAGTACTTC.

This clonotype showed up just a few times. V usage is TRBV27 and J usage is TRBJ2-7; weak D call: TRBD2 (5 bases). The ends were cut back, 8 bases at V and 6 bases at J, with 17 bases in the middle. There are 13 residues in the CDR3. The V gene's germline CDR1 is MNHEY and CDR2 SMNVEV (reference sequence). The CDR3 DNA follows: TGTGCCAGCGCGAGGCATGGCGGAGGCGAGCAGTACTTC. Protein sequence: CASARHGGGEQYF.

The chain employs TRBV28 and TRBJ2-2; 11 bases align to TRBD2. Trimming cost V 5 bases and J 5 bases; bases outside gene matches: 4. This CDR3 is built from 15 residues. CDR1 is MDHEN and CDR2 is SYDVKM in the germline V gene. For the CDR3, the DNA is TGTGCCAGCAGTATGGCTAGCGGGGGGACCGGGGAGCTGTTTTTT. Translating it yields CASSMASGGTGELFF.

Comment on this clonotype: Likely a read error: the CDR3 ends without its conserved phenylalanine or tryptophan. The V call is TRBV6-5, the J call TRBJ1-6; the D gene is possibly TRBD1 (6 bases). The germline V gene has CDR1 MNHEY and CDR2 SVGAGI. This CDR3 spans 12 amino acids. CDR3 sequence (DNA): TGTGCCAGCGCGGCCAGGGGTTCACTCCTCCACATT. Protein: CASAARGSLLHI.

About this clonotype itself: A single base separates this from a much larger clone, so it may be a read error. This chain uses TRBV6-1 with TRBJ2-4; D is tentatively TRBD1 or TRBD2 (5 bases each). The CDR3 is 16 residues long. CDR1 and CDR2 (germline): MNHNS, SASEGT. The CDR3 protein is CASSEDWGIAKNNQYF. In DNA form, the CDR3 reads TGTGCCAGCAGTGAAGACTGGGGGATAGCCAAAAACAATCAGTACTTC.

With respect to this clonotype: The germline gene is not matched at one end of the junction; a read error may be the cause. The CDR3 nucleotides are TGTATCGTTGGGACAGGGGGCTTGGATACGCAGTATTTT. Encoded protein: CIVGTGGLDTQYF. The chain couples TRBV29-1 to TRBJ2-3; TRBD1 agrees at 12 bases. The germline V gene has CDR1 SQVTM and CDR2 ANQGSEA. The CDR3 totals 13 residues.

With regard to this clonotype: A much larger clone lies a single base off, so this may be a read error. The chain joins TRBV20-1 to TRBJ2-7, with D unresolved. CDR3 size: 12 residues. CDR1 and CDR2 (germline): DFQATT, SNEGSKA (reference sequence). Trimming took off 4 bases at V and 0 bases at J, with 7 bases between the two ends. For the CDR3, the DNA is TGCAGTGCTAATCAGTACTCCTACGAGCAGTACTTC. It is translated as CSANQYSYEQYF.

This clonotype was recorded only once. A single base separates this from a much larger clone, so it may be a read error. The chain combines TRBV28 with TRBJ2-7; 9 bases fit TRBD1. From germline, CDR1 is MDHEN and CDR2 SYDVKM. This CDR3 has 14 residues. CDR3 amino acids: CASRPVDRGYVQYF. The CDR3 nucleotides read TGTGCCAGCAGGCCGGTAGACAGGGGGTACGTGCAGTACTTC.

This clonotype was recorded many times. This sequence joins TRBV20-1 and TRBJ1-2; possible D gene TRBD1, 6 bases. This CDR3 contains 15 residues. V lost 0 bases and J lost 5, with 16 bases in between. CDR1 and CDR2 from the germline V gene are DFQATT and SNEGSKA (reference sequence). The CDR3: CSARDTSGTQYGYTF. The CDR3 nucleotides read TGCAGTGCTAGAGATACATCCGGGACACAGTATGGCTACACCTTC.

This clonotype was counted many times. The rearrangement links TRBV28 to TRBJ2-1; 8 nucleotides align to TRBD2. The V segment lost 4 bases and the J segment 4 bases; nucleotides outside the gene matches: 6. Germline V gives CDR1 MDHEN, CDR2 SYDVKM. The CDR3 runs 15 residues. The CDR3 is CASSSPSGPYNEQFF. The CDR3 DNA reads TGTGCCAGCAGTTCCCCTAGCGGGCCTTACAATGAGCAGTTCTTC.

The sample holds one count of this clonotype. With a much larger clone just one base away, this may be a read error. This chain links TRBV30 with TRBJ2-3; 8 bases align to TRBD2. CDR1 GTSNPN and CDR2 SVGIG come from the germline V gene (reference sequence). The CDR3 runs 13 residues. The CDR3 DNA follows: TGTACCTGGAGAAAGCGGGAGACAGATACGCAGTATTTT. It yields the protein CTWRKRETDTQYF.

With regard to this clonotype: This may be a read error, as it is one base from a much larger clone. The chain carries TRBV20-1 and TRBJ1-2; D call uncertain. The CDR3 is made up of 15 amino acids. Germline V CDR1 and CDR2: DFQATT, SNEGSKA (reference sequence). The CDR3 protein is CSTRPGQRTNYGYTF. The CDR3 DNA reads as TGCAGTACTAGACCTGGGCAGAGAACTAACTATGGCTACACCTTC.

Concerning this clonotype: A read error is possible here, since a much larger clone lies one base away. The chain employs TRBV5-1 and TRBJ2-5; D tentatively reads TRBD1 or TRBD2 (6 bases each). This CDR3 is built from 14 residues. The V and J ends lost 5 bases and 0 bases respectively, with 11 bases between them. Looked up from germline, CDR1 is SGHRS and CDR2 is YFSETQ. CDR3 in amino acids: CASSAGQNQETQYF. DNA for the CDR3: TGCGCCAGCAGTGCGGGACAAAACCAAGAGACCCAGTACTTC.

The chain combines TRBV11-3 with TRBJ1-4; D is undetermined. The CDR3 covers 17 residues. Germline V CDR1 and CDR2: SGHNT, YENEEA. V was pared by 1 base and J by 16 bases, with 28 bases between. CDR3 amino acids: CASSLAHGWRFNENQFF. The CDR3 nucleotides read TGTGCCAGCAGCTTAGCCCATGGTTGGCGGTTTAATGAAAACCAGTTTTTT.

Comment on this clonotype: Germline and junction disagree at one end, which may indicate a read error. In DNA form, the CDR3 reads TGTACCAGCAGCCCACAGGGGTTTCAGTTCTTC. Residues: CTSSPQGFQFF. V is TRBV11-2 and J is TRBJ2-1; TRBD1 matches 7 bases. This CDR3 contains 11 residues. CDR1 is SGHAT and CDR2 is FQNNGV in the germline V gene.

Comment on this clonotype: One junction end disagrees with the germline gene, perhaps due to a read error. J is TRBJ2-4 and V is TRBV6-2 or TRBV6-3, with TRBD1 identical over 7 bases. CDR3 length: 14 residues. Germline CDR1 is MNHEY and CDR2 is SVGEGT. CDR3 bases: TGTGCCAGCAGTTACAAGGGACAGACAAACATTAAGTACTTC. Its protein product is CASSYKGQTNIKYF.

As for this clonotype: As the CDR3 is not closed by the conserved phenylalanine or tryptophan, this likely results from a read error. V is TRBV11-2 and J is TRBJ1-1; D is undetermined. Looked up from germline, CDR1 is SGHAT and CDR2 is FQNNGV. The CDR3 totals 15 residues. For the CDR3, the DNA is TGTGCCAGTAGCTTCTCGAGTAATTTAGACACTGAAGCTTTCTCT. Its protein product is CASSFSSNLDTEAFS.

As regards this clonotype: Sequence at one end of the junction differs from germline and may be a read error. This chain links TRBV24-1 with TRBJ2-3, with TRBD2 matching over 10 bases. CDR1 and CDR2 (germline): KGHDR, SFDVKD. This CDR3 is 14 amino acids long. CDR3 in DNA: TGTACCACCGGAGCGGGAGGGCCCGAAGATACGCAGTATTTT. This sequence encodes CTTGAGGPEDTQYF.

As concerns this clonotype: The conserved phenylalanine or tryptophan normally closing the CDR3 is absent here, so this likely arose from a read error. The CDR3 sequence is CASSLAATSNYNEQFL. CDR3 DNA: TGTGCCAGCAGCTTAGCTGCGACTAGCAACTACAATGAGCAGTTCTTA. The chain combines TRBV11-1 with TRBJ2-1, with TRBD2 identical over 7 bases. Germline loops: CDR1 SGHAT, CDR2 FQDESV (reference sequence). The CDR3 is 16 amino acids. The trim removed 0 bases at V and 3 bases at J, leaving 5 bases unmatched.

This clonotype was observed at least ten times. This chain uses TRBV12-3 or TRBV12-4 with TRBJ2-1; a weak D match, TRBD2 (5 bases). This CDR3 region has 11 residues. Trimming took off 4 bases at V and 7 bases at J, with 5 bases between the two ends. The DNA for the CDR3 is TGTGCCAGCAGTTCGGGGAATGAGCAGTTCTTC. This codes for CASSSGNEQFF.

As concerns this clonotype: A junction boundary mismatches the germline segment, possibly from a read error. The J gene is TRBJ2-7, the V gene TRBV11-1; D might be TRBD2 (5 bases). CDR3 length: 15 residues. Germline-derived CDR1 and CDR2 are SGHAT and FQDESV (reference sequence). CDR3 sequence (DNA): TGTACCAGCAGATCCAACCTAGCAGGAGACACCGAGCAGTACTTC. Translation: CTSRSNLAGDTEQYF.